A selection of T cell receptor beta chains follows, all from one sample in a study of blood T cell repertoires in COVID-19. Clones were read by immunoSEQ multiplex PCR, and TCRdb kept only the in-frame ones, dropping some. The data contain roughly 200,000 clones, around 88% of them seen just once; the ten biggest clones take up 4%. The sample taken for sequencing was peripheral blood. These receptors all come from a woman aged 25 to 39 with acute or convalescent COVID-19. The conserved cysteine and the conserved F or W are not part of the CDR3 here. The order of the fields is V gene, J gene, CDR3 protein.

v_gene: TRBV19; j_gene: TRBJ2-7; CDR3aa: ASSKRGYYEQY
v_gene: TRBV28; j_gene: TRBJ2-1; CDR3aa: ASSTSGSFYEQF
v_gene: TRBV28; j_gene: TRBJ1-2; CDR3aa: ASRSGGYGYT
v_gene: TRBV5-5; j_gene: TRBJ2-4; CDR3aa: ASSLVFGAAGYIQY
v_gene: TRBV5-4; j_gene: TRBJ2-7; CDR3aa: ASSLNTYEQY
v_gene: TRBV5-1; j_gene: TRBJ2-7; CDR3aa: ASGGGSSHEQY
v_gene: TRBV19; j_gene: TRBJ2-5; CDR3aa: ASSMSVQETQY
v_gene: TRBV18; j_gene: TRBJ2-6; CDR3aa: ASSSDRAGANVLT
v_gene: TRBV18; j_gene: TRBJ1-4; CDR3aa: ASSPVATNEKLF
v_gene: TRBV5-3; j_gene: TRBJ1-6; CDR3aa: ARNPRGRRNSPLH
v_gene: TRBV11-2; j_gene: TRBJ1-5; CDR3aa: ASSLGTGPSHQH
v_gene: TRBV12-3/TRBV12-4; j_gene: TRBJ2-5; CDR3aa: ASSLARQGTQY
v_gene: TRBV6-1; j_gene: TRBJ1-1; CDR3aa: ASRIRTALNTEAF
v_gene: TRBV18; j_gene: TRBJ2-7; CDR3aa: ASSRDRNYEQY
v_gene: TRBV28; j_gene: TRBJ1-5; CDR3aa: ASSLSAGGSNQPQH
v_gene: TRBV2; j_gene: TRBJ1-2; CDR3aa: ASPKWRGQPNYGYT
v_gene: TRBV28; j_gene: TRBJ1-3; CDR3aa: ASSLLSSSGNTIY
v_gene: TRBV5-1; j_gene: TRBJ1-1; CDR3aa: ASGDGRDTEAF